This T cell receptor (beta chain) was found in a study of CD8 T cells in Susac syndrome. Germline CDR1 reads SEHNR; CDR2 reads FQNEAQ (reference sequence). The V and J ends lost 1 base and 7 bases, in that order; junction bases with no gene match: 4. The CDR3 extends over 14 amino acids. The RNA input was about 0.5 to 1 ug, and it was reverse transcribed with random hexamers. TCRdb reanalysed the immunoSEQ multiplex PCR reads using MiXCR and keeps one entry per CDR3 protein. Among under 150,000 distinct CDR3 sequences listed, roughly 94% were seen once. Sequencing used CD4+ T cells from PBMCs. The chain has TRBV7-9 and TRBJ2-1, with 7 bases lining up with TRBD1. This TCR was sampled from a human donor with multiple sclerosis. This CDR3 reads CASSLGTGSNEQFF. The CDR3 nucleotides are TGTGCCAGCAGCTTAGGGACAGGAAGTAATGAGCAGTTCTTC.